Sequencing of this T cell receptor (beta chain) was carried out in a study of CD8 T cells in ankylosing spondylitis. V dropped 4 bases and J dropped 13; count of bases not matched to a gene: 11. The CDR3 runs to 14 residues. Germline loops: CDR1 SGHDT, CDR2 YYEEEE. Many counts were recorded for this clonotype. Its specificity is not known. Whole-study findings and limits: There was reportedly significant enrichment of clones that were disease-linked in matched ankylosing spondylitis synovial fluid. Past studies reported some motif variants in reactive arthritis synovial fluid and blood. Made up of fewer than ten highly homologous variants, a TCR beta motif appeared characteristic of ankylosing spondylitis blood.

Scientists made TCR beta libraries using quantitative 5'-RACE with molecular barcodes. TCRdb analysed the 5' RACE reads with MiXCR anew, one entry per CDR3 protein. The table records some 250,000 distinct CDR3 sequences, over 8.5% of them present only once. The chain links TRBV5-6 to TRBJ1-6; 7 bases line up with TRBD1. The clonotype originates from a male donor with ankylosing spondylitis or in good health (not recorded which). Sequenced material: blood, either unsorted or a sorted T cell fraction (not recorded which). The CDR3 sequence is CASSLRQGWTPLHF. The DNA of the CDR3 is TGTGCCAGCAGCCTTCGACAGGGTTGGACGCCCCTCCACTTT.